This T cell receptor (beta chain) was captured by sequencing in a study of blood T cell repertoires in COVID-19. V was trimmed by 5 bases and J by 0 bases, leaving 8 bases between them. Germline V gene lookup returns CDR1 SEHNR and CDR2 FQNEAQ (reference sequence). There are 15 residues in the CDR3. Per the authors' pipeline: Amplification with reference gene primers provided the estimates of nucleated cell counts. Assay: immunoSEQ multiplex PCR; the TCRdb copy retains only in-frame clones and omits some. The DNA was the basis for D and trimming; V, J and clone size are from that table. The profile shows approximately 230,000 clones, 88% of them singletons.

The material sequenced was peripheral blood. The chain has TRBV7-9 and TRBJ2-6; D ambiguous. The clonotype comes from a woman in her thirties or forties who had recovered from COVID-19. The CDR3 DNA reads as TGTGCCAGCAGCGATCCGGGCTCTGGGGCCAACGTCCTGACTTTC. Translated: CASSDPGSGANVLTF.